A single sample is the source of the 23 T cell receptor beta chains below, sequenced in a study of blood T cell repertoires in COVID-19. Assay: immunoSEQ multiplex PCR; the TCRdb copy retains only in-frame clones and omits some. The table lists roughly 180,000 clones, roughly 84% of them singletons. The material sequenced was peripheral blood. The receptors shown here come from a woman in her forties or fifties with COVID-19, enrolled during active disease.

The V and J genes are TRBV6-5 and TRBJ2-5; D is perhaps TRBD1 (6 bases). V was cut by 5 bases and J by 5 bases, with 9 bases left in between. Germline V CDR1 and CDR2: MNHEY, SVGAGI. The CDR3 extends over 12 amino acids. This CDR3 is CASSTGLETQYF. In DNA form, the CDR3 reads TGTGCCAGCAGTACAGGGTTGGAGACCCAGTACTTC.

The chain couples TRBV2 to TRBJ1-1; TRBD1 matches 8 bases. Germline V gene sequence: CDR1 SNHLY, CDR2 FYNNEI. The J segment lost 5 bases and the V segment lost 5 bases, leaving 16 bases of the junction unmatched. The CDR3 totals 17 residues. The CDR3 DNA reads TGTGCCAGCAGTCAGGGAGGGACAGGACTTTCGGTGACTGAAGCTTTCTTT. It codes for CASSQGGTGLSVTEAFF.

The V call is TRBV30, the J call TRBJ1-1, with D unclear. CDR1 and CDR2 from the germline V gene are GTSNPN and SVGIG (reference sequence). The CDR3 runs to 13 residues. Trimming stripped 2 bases from V and 1 base from J, with 8 bases between. The CDR3 nucleotides are TGTGCCTGGAGTCTCACAGCGAACACTGAAGCTTTCTTT. Protein: CAWSLTANTEAFF.

The chain joins TRBV2 to TRBJ2-7, with TRBD2 matching over 9 bases. V lost 3 bases and J lost 2; bases outside the gene matches: 2. There are 14 residues in the CDR3. Germline lookup yields CDR1 SNHLY and CDR2 FYNNEI. As DNA, the CDR3 is TGTGCCAGCAGTGAGCGGGGGGGACCCTACGAGCAGTACTTC. Encoded protein: CASSERGGPYEQYF.

The chain combines TRBV6-5 with TRBJ2-5; TRBD2 matches at 14 bases. V lost 8 bases to trimming and J lost 3 bases; unmatched junction nucleotides: 5. CDR3 length: 15 residues. Germline V gene data show CDR1 as MNHEY and CDR2 as SVGAGI. CDR3 sequence: CASEPGLAGEETQYF. Written as DNA, the CDR3 is TGTGCCAGCGAACCGGGACTAGCGGGGGAAGAGACCCAGTACTTC.

The chain combines TRBV7-6 with TRBJ2-2; D ambiguous. The CDR3 loop spans 16 amino acids. V was clipped by 0 bases and J by 2 bases, with 10 bases between them. Germline CDR1 reads SGHVS; CDR2 reads FNYEAQ. CDR3 bases: TGTGCCAGCAGCTTAGCATGGCTGGCAAACACCGGGGAGCTGTTTTTT. Protein product: CASSLAWLANTGELFF.

V usage is TRBV27 and J usage is TRBJ2-1; possible D gene TRBD2, 7 bases. CDR1 MNHEY and CDR2 SMNVEV come from the germline V gene (reference sequence). Trimming pared 5 bases from V and 7 bases from J, leaving 21 bases between. This CDR3 is 16 amino acids long. The CDR3 coding sequence is TGTGCCAGCAGTCCCCTTGACGGGGGGCCACAAAATGAGCAGTTCTTC. Its protein product is CASSPLDGGPQNEQFF.

The chain has TRBV29-1 and TRBJ2-1, with D possibly TRBD2 on 6 matching bases. The CDR3 totals 12 residues. Germline CDR1 is SQVTM and CDR2 is ANQGSEA. The V gene lost 4 bases and the J gene lost 11 bases, with 15 bases spanning the gap. The CDR3 region is CSVAEGLIKQFF. The CDR3 nucleotides read TGCAGCGTTGCGGAGGGGCTCATTAAGCAGTTCTTC.

The CDR3 DNA is TGTGCCAGCAGTTCTCCGGGACAGGCTGGTGAAAAACTGTTTTTT. This sequence encodes CASSSPGQAGEKLFF. The rearrangement uses TRBV28 and TRBJ1-4; 8 bases align to TRBD1. The CDR3 is 15 residues long. Trimming at V came to 4 bases and at J to 7 bases, leaving 8 bases not matched to a gene. Germline V CDR1 and CDR2: MDHEN, SYDVKM. The whole variable domain, filled in from reference TRBV28 and TRBJ1-4, reads DVKVTQSSRYLVKRTGEKVFLECVQDMDHENMFWYRQDPGLGLRLIYFSYDVKMKEKGDIPEGYSVSREKKERFSLILESASTNQTSMYLCASSSPGQAGEKLFFGSGTQLSVL.

The chain combines TRBV19 with TRBJ1-1, with 7 nucleotides matching TRBD1. The V gene end was trimmed by 5 bases and the J gene end by 0 bases; junction bases not matched to a gene: 3. The CDR3 loop spans 14 amino acids. Germline V CDR1 and CDR2: LNHDA, SQIVND (reference sequence). This CDR3 reads CASSGTVLNTEAFF. The DNA for the CDR3 is TGTGCCAGTAGTGGGACAGTATTGAACACTGAAGCTTTCTTT.

The chain recombines TRBV11-2 with TRBJ1-1; the D is unclear. V was pared by 3 bases and J by 4 bases, with 12 bases between. Germline CDR1 and CDR2: SGHAT and FQNNGV. CDR3 length: 14 amino acids. CDR3 region: CASSLSLEGTEAFF. The CDR3 region has the DNA TGTGCCAGCAGCTTGAGTCTTGAGGGCACTGAAGCTTTCTTT.

This chain uses TRBV2 with TRBJ1-2; 7 nucleotides line up with TRBD1. Germline CDR1 SNHLY, CDR2 FYNNEI. The V segment lost 3 bases and the J segment 8 bases; nucleotides outside the gene matches: 6. The CDR3 consists of 13 residues. The CDR3 sequence is CASSEDDRVGYTF. The CDR3 DNA is TGTGCCAGCAGTGAGGATGACAGGGTCGGCTACACCTTC.

This sequence joins TRBV6-2 or TRBV6-3 and TRBJ2-7; TRBD2 might be the D (6 bases). Trimming left V 4 bases short and J 0 bases short, with 13 bases between. Germline lookup yields CDR1 MNHEY and CDR2 SVGEGT. The CDR3 has 15 residues. The CDR3 sequence: CASSSDPGLSYEQYF. CDR3 in DNA: TGTGCCAGCAGTTCCGACCCGGGACTCTCCTACGAGCAGTACTTC.

The DNA of the CDR3 is TGTGCCAGCAGTTACTCGTTCGGGGGGGGTTCCTACGAGCAGTACTTC. It is translated as CASSYSFGGGSYEQYF. The chain couples TRBV6-5 to TRBJ2-7, with 8 bases identical to TRBD2. Germline CDR1 is MNHEY and CDR2 is SVGAGI. The CDR3 contains 16 residues. With 0 bases clipped from V and 1 base from J, the junction kept 5 bases outside the gene matches.

The chain is built from TRBV6-1 and TRBJ1-2; weak D call: TRBD1 (5 bases). V gave up 1 base and J gave up 8 bases, with 8 bases separating them. The CDR3 spans 12 residues. Germline V CDR1 and CDR2: MNHNS, SASEGT. CDR3 sequence: CASSEGQWGYTF. The CDR3 DNA follows: TGTGCCAGCAGTGAAGGACAGTGGGGCTACACCTTC.

This clone came up a few times. The chain is built from TRBV28 and TRBJ2-2, with TRBD1 as a possible D gene (6 bases). The V and J ends lost 4 bases and 7 bases respectively, with 16 bases between them. The V gene's germline CDR1 is MDHEN and CDR2 SYDVKM. This CDR3 is built from 15 residues. The CDR3 DNA sequence: TGTGCCAGCAGTTCCGCAGGGGTGGGAGACGGGGAGCTGTTTTTT. Protein sequence: CASSSAGVGDGELFF.

This clone was picked up a small number of times. The chain carries TRBV10-1 and TRBJ2-7; D might be TRBD2 (6 bases). The germline V gene encodes CDR1 WNHNN and CDR2 SYGVQD (reference sequence). The V gene lost 5 bases and the J gene lost 2 bases, with 10 bases spanning the gap. The CDR3 runs to 13 residues. CDR3 residues: CASSSGGTYEQYF. The CDR3, as DNA: TGCGCCAGCAGTTCCGGGGGTACCTACGAGCAGTACTTC.

The chain combines TRBV5-8 with TRBJ2-7; 7 bases are a match to TRBD2. The CDR3 consists of 15 residues. With 0 bases clipped from V and 2 bases from J, the junction kept 5 bases outside the gene matches. Germline-derived CDR1 and CDR2 are SGHTS and YDEGEE. This CDR3 reads CASSLALAAAYEQYF. Here the CDR3 DNA reads TGTGCCAGCAGCTTGGCGCTAGCGGCTGCCTACGAGCAGTACTTC.

The chain is built from TRBV21-1 and TRBJ2-3; TRBD2, the table's D call, lacks a check against the DNA. TRBV21-1 is a pseudogene. The CDR3 runs 14 residues. CDR3 sequence: CASSRGGSTDTQYF. CDR3 in DNA: TGTGCCAGCAGCAGGGGGGGAAGCACAGATACGCAGTATTTT.

Of note for this clone: This specimen includes other DNA sequences encoding the same CDR3. V usage is TRBV12-3 or TRBV12-4 and J usage is TRBJ2-5, with D possibly TRBD2 on 5 matching bases. V shed 5 bases and J shed 3 bases, with 7 bases lying between them. There are 12 residues in the CDR3. The CDR3 region has the DNA TGTGCCAGCAGTCGGGGTAAAGAGACCCAGTACTTC. Translating gives CASSRGKETQYF.

V and J are TRBV30 and TRBJ1-6; D is undetermined. CDR1 and CDR2 from the germline V gene are GTSNPN and SVGIG (reference sequence). Trimming took off 3 bases at V and 0 bases at J, with 6 bases between the two ends. The CDR3 is made up of 14 amino acids. The CDR3 coding sequence is TGTGCCTGGAGCGAGAGCTCCTATAATTCACCCCTCCACTTT. Translated: CAWSESSYNSPLHF.

The chain is built from TRBV12-3 or TRBV12-4 and TRBJ1-1; maybe TRBD1 (6 bases). This CDR3 contains 13 residues. V was clipped by 3 bases and J by 11 bases, with 16 bases between them. In DNA form, the CDR3 reads TGTGCCAGCAGTTTGGGGGGGGGCTTTGGCGCTTTCTTT. As protein: CASSLGGGFGAFF.

The chain has TRBV7-9 and TRBJ1-1; D uncertain. The CDR3 extends over 14 amino acids. The germline V and J ends were trimmed by 5 bases and 1 base, with 11 bases remaining between them. Germline loops: CDR1 SEHNR, CDR2 FQNEAQ (reference sequence). The CDR3, as DNA: TGTGCCAGCAGCCCGTGGGAGGGGAACACTGAAGCTTTCTTT. Amino acids: CASSPWEGNTEAFF.